A selection of T cell receptor beta chains follows, all from one sample in a study of blood T cell repertoires in COVID-19. Method: immunoSEQ multiplex PCR; TCRdb's copy keeps in-frame clones and lacks some. The table lists about 51,000 clones, 65% to 90% of them singletons. Sample: peripheral blood. Source of these receptors: a man in his 60s with acute or convalescent COVID-19. Both conserved end residues are part of each CDR3. The D gene is left open where the match is weak.

>TRBD2|TRBJ2-7|TRBV27
CASSFLERGSGSVYF
>.|TRBJ1-3|TRBV9
CASSVEPVTDTIYF
>.|TRBJ2-7|TRBV4-1
CASSFFPRSYEQYF
>.|TRBJ1-6|TRBV11-2
CASSLEGGQRGSPLHF
>TRBD1|TRBJ1-1|TRBV19
CASGDRGRANTEAFF
>.|TRBJ2-2|TRBV9
CASSVASSSTGELFF
>TRBD2|TRBJ2-7|TRBV27
CASSLGTRGYEQYF
>TRBD1|TRBJ2-7|TRBV6-5
CASSYSPTGGDEQYF
>TRBD2|TRBJ2-7|TRBV4-2
CASSQDSIRSGAYEQYF
>.|TRBJ2-3|TRBV18
CASSPGGGGGTDTQYF
>.|TRBJ1-4|TRBV7-8
CASSPANNRLNEKLFF
>.|TRBJ1-2|TRBV5-5
CASSFREGRVGYTF
>.|TRBJ2-6|TRBV4-2
CASSQDKSSGANVLTF
>TRBD2|TRBJ2-7|TRBV13
CASSSQLAGGYEQYF
>TRBD1|TRBJ1-1|TRBV5-1
CASSGTGGYGTEAFF
>.|TRBJ2-7|TRBV5-1
CASSLRGYEQYF
>.|TRBJ1-2|TRBV4-1
CASSQEPSVNYGYTF
>.|TRBJ2-2|TRBV7-2
CASSLMGQLTGELFF
>.|TRBJ1-5|TRBV21-1
CASSKKWRQKSNQPQHF
>.|TRBJ2-5|TRBV3-1/TRBV3-2
CASSQSHDRRSYQETQYF
>TRBD1|TRBJ1-5|TRBV5-8
CASSLEGQGNTQPQHF
>.|TRBJ2-1|TRBV5-1
CASSSGDARGEQFF
>.|TRBJ2-2|TRBV6-5
CASTSEGAYTGELFF
>.|TRBJ2-1|TRBV6-5
CASSYSGTGYNEQFF
>TRBD1|TRBJ1-1|TRBV11-2
CASRSGTGTEVNTEAFF
>.|TRBJ2-1|TRBV27
CASSSAGPAYNEQFF
>.|TRBJ2-3|TRBV5-4
CASSQQGRSGTDTQYF